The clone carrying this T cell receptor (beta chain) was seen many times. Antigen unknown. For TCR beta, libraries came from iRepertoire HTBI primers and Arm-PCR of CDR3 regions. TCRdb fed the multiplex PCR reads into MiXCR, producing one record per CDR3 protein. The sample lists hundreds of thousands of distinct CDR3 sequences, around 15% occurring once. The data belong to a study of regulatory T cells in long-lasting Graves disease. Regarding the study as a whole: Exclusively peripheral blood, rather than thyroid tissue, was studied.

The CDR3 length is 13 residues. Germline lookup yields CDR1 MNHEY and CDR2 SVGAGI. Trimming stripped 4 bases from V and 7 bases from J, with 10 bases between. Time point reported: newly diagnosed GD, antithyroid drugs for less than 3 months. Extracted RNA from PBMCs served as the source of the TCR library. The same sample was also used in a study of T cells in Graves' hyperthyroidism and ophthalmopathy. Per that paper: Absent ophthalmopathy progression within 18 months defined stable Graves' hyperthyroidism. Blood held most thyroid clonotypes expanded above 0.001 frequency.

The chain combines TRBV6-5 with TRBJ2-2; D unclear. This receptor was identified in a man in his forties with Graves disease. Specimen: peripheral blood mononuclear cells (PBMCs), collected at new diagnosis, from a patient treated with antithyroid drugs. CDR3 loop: CASSSGGYGELFF. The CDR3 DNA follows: TGTGCCAGCAGTTCCGGCGGTTACGGGGAGCTGTTTTTT.